The 14 T cell receptor beta chains in this list originate from one sample, sequenced in a study of cytomegalovirus exposure and HLA in healthy donors (dated by TCRdb to about 2017). Preparation of the library involved the immunoSEQ multiplex PCR assay. For the multiplex PCR, a mixture combining 60 forward primers for TCR Vbeta segments and 13 reverse primers for TCR Jbeta segments was used. TCRdb stores this immuneACCESS table with in-frame sequences only. Part of the clones is absent; in the studies checked, under half of the shortfall reflects unresolved V genes, and no reason is known for the rest. Recorded for this sample are more than 150,000 clones; roughly 87% of them occurred a single time. 1.5% of the sample belongs to the ten largest clones. What was sequenced was PBMCs. These receptors all stem from a man aged 35 to 55 in good health and CMV-seronegative.

This sequence joins TRBV27 and TRBJ2-5; no reliable D call. Trimming stripped 2 bases from V and 3 bases from J, with 16 bases between. The CDR3 runs 16 residues. From germline, CDR1 is MNHEY and CDR2 SMNVEV (reference sequence). The CDR3 sequence is CASSLGPVPPEETQYF. CDR3 bases: TGTGCCAGCAGTTTAGGGCCAGTGCCCCCCGAAGAGACCCAGTACTTC.

The gene calls are TRBV27 and TRBJ1-2; 8 bases match TRBD1. Germline CDR1 MNHEY, CDR2 SMNVEV (reference sequence). The CDR3 is made up of 15 amino acids. V shed 4 bases and J 8 bases; nucleotides not matched to a gene: 12. The CDR3 DNA reads as TGTGCCAGCAGTTCCCAGTTCTCAGGGGGCGGCGGCTACACCTTC. It specifies CASSSQFSGGGGYTF.

The V and J genes are TRBV7-3 and TRBJ2-2, with 9 nucleotides matching TRBD1. CDR3 length: 16 amino acids. Germline V gene sequence: CDR1 SGHTA, CDR2 FQGTGA. J lost 2 bases, V lost 4 bases, and 5 bases had no gene match. DNA of the CDR3: TGTGCCAGCAGCTCGGGGACAGGGATTAACACCGGGGAGCTGTTTTTT. Translating it yields CASSSGTGINTGELFF.

The V call is TRBV10-1, the J call TRBJ1-2; D unclear. V was clipped by 7 bases and J by 2 bases, with 26 bases between them. The germline gives CDR1 WNHNN, CDR2 SYGVQD (reference sequence). There are 18 residues in the CDR3. CDR3 in amino acids: CASIHPPSLPGENYGYTF. CDR3 bases: TGCGCCAGCATCCATCCCCCGAGCCTACCAGGCGAAAACTATGGCTACACCTTC.

The V call is TRBV29-1, the J call TRBJ2-5; 9 positions match TRBD1. The J segment lost 1 base and the V segment lost 3 bases, leaving 6 bases of the junction unmatched. Germline V gene data show CDR1 as SQVTM and CDR2 as ANQGSEA. The CDR3 runs 15 residues. This CDR3 reads CSVEGTGFIQETQYF. CDR3 in DNA: TGCAGCGTTGAGGGGACAGGGTTTATCCAAGAGACCCAGTACTTC. The full variable domain, in which reference TRBV29-1 and TRBJ2-5 provide the parts outside the CDR3, is SAVISQKPSRDICQRGTSLTIQCQVDSQVTMMFWYRQQPGQSLTLIATANQGSEATYESGFVIDKFPISRPNLTFSTLTVSNMSPEDSSIYLCSVEGTGFIQETQYFGPGTRLLVL.

In its sample, this clone was seen once. This rearrangement joins TRBV7-9 to TRBJ2-7, with D unresolved. The CDR3 totals 11 residues. CDR1 is SEHNR and CDR2 is FQNEAQ in the germline V gene (reference sequence). The V gene lost 2 bases and the J gene lost 3 bases, with 2 bases spanning the gap. CDR3 residues: CASSLLYEQYF. The CDR3 coding sequence is TGTGCCAGCAGCTTACTCTACGAGCAGTACTTC.

This chain joins TRBV27 and TRBJ2-3, with a weak D call TRBD1 (5 bases). Germline CDR1 is MNHEY and CDR2 is SMNVEV (reference sequence). The CDR3 runs to 15 residues. V lost 0 bases and J lost 4, with 11 bases in between. Written as DNA, the CDR3 is TGTGCCAGCAGTTTATCAGGGGTAGTGGCAGATACGCAGTATTTT. As protein: CASSLSGVVADTQYF.

The chain recombines TRBV5-4 with TRBJ2-5; a possible D gene is TRBD2 (6 bases). With 3 bases removed from V and 7 bases from J, the gap between germline ends came to 16 bases. This CDR3 is built from 14 residues. Germline CDR1 and CDR2: SGHNT and YYREEE (reference sequence). In nucleotides, the CDR3 is TGTGCCAGCAGCTCCCGGACTACCCAGGCGACCCAGTACTTC. Translation gives CASSSRTTQATQYF.

This rearrangement joins TRBV5-6 to TRBJ2-5; D may be TRBD2 (5 bases). The CDR3 runs 15 residues. Trimming removed 4 bases from V and 1 base from J, with 14 bases in between. Germline-derived CDR1 and CDR2 are SGHDT and YYEEEE. CDR3 protein: CASSVGFRGQETQYF. CDR3 DNA: TGTGCCAGCAGCGTAGGATTTCGGGGCCAAGAGACCCAGTACTTC.

This chain links TRBV11-2 with TRBJ2-1, with 15 bases that match TRBD2. The CDR3 has 16 amino acids. CDR1 and CDR2 from the germline V gene are SGHAT and FQNNGV. V trimming: 5 bases; J trimming: 4 bases; junction bases outside the gene matches: 3. CDR3 coding DNA: TGTGCCAGCAGCCTAGGACTAGCGGGGGGGTACAATGAGCAGTTCTTC. Translated: CASSLGLAGGYNEQFF.

This chain links TRBV18 with TRBJ2-7; weak D call: TRBD2 (6 bases). V lost 5 bases, J lost 3 bases, and 20 bases lay in between. The CDR3 length is 16 residues. Germline loops: CDR1 KGHSH, CDR2 LQKENI. The CDR3 spells CASSAAGGLRSYEQYF. The CDR3 DNA reads TGTGCCAGCTCAGCCGCCGGGGGTCTCAGGAGCTACGAGCAGTACTTC.

This chain links TRBV6-5 with TRBJ1-5; D unclear. Germline-derived CDR1 and CDR2 are MNHEY and SVGAGI. Deletions cut 4 bases from V and 3 bases from J, with 10 bases between. CDR3 size: 14 residues. Here the CDR3 reads CASSFPGNNQPQHF. The CDR3 region has the DNA TGTGCCAGCAGTTTTCCAGGCAACAATCAGCCCCAGCATTTT.

V usage is TRBV30 and J usage is TRBJ1-4; D uncertain. The CDR3 sequence is 11 residues long. In germline, CDR1 is GTSNPN, CDR2 SVGIG (reference sequence). V shed 2 bases and J shed 8 bases, with 6 bases lying between them. The CDR3 sequence: CAWSSGEKLFF. The DNA for the CDR3 is TGTGCCTGGAGTTCGGGGGAAAAACTGTTTTTT.

V and J are TRBV19 and TRBJ2-1; 9 nucleotides agree with TRBD2. Germline values: CDR1 LNHDA, CDR2 SQIVND (reference sequence). The CDR3 is 15 amino acids. After removal of 6 bases from V and 9 bases from J, the junction contained 12 bases not matched to a gene. The CDR3 coding sequence is TGTGCCAGTAGCCATAGCGGGAGCCCCAAGGGTGAGCAGTTCTTC. Translating it yields CASSHSGSPKGEQFF.